This is a list of T cell receptor beta chains from one sample in a study of tumor-infiltrating lymphocytes in localized non-small cell lung cancer. TCRdb's copy holds only in-frame clones and misses some; the assay was immunoSEQ multiplex PCR. The sample has roughly 15,000 clones; approximately 80% are singletons. Sequenced: uninvolved lung tissue not adjacent to the tumor. Receptors were obtained from a human donor with non-small cell lung cancer. Each CDR3 is given with its conserved first and last residue. Fields, in order: D gene, clone size, J gene, V gene, CDR3 DNA, CDR3 protein. The D gene is left open where the match is weak. Size tells how often a clone was seen (once, few, many) or the class of an expanded clone, and some rows leave it out.

d_call: TRBD1; clone_size: .; j_call: TRBJ1-3; v_call: TRBV11-2; cdr3_nt: TGTGCCAGCAAACCGGGACAGGGTGGGAACACCATATATTTT; cdr3_aa: CASKPGQGGNTIYF
d_call: TRBD2; clone_size: once; j_call: TRBJ2-1; v_call: TRBV11-2; cdr3_nt: TGTGCCAGCAGCGAAAGACTAGCGGGTGGCAATGAGCAGTTCTTC; cdr3_aa: CASSERLAGGNEQFF
d_call: TRBD1; clone_size: .; j_call: TRBJ2-6; v_call: TRBV30; cdr3_nt: TGTGCCTGGAGTCGGGACAGAACTAACTCTGGGGCCAACGTCCTGACTTTC; cdr3_aa: CAWSRDRTNSGANVLTF
d_call: TRBD1; clone_size: .; j_call: TRBJ1-2; v_call: TRBV11-2; cdr3_nt: TGTGCCAGCAGCTCCCCCACAGGGGGGGCCTATGGCTACACCTTC; cdr3_aa: CASSSPTGGAYGYTF
d_call: TRBD1; clone_size: .; j_call: TRBJ2-3; v_call: TRBV19; cdr3_nt: TGTGCCAGTAGTACCGGGACAGTAGCTACGCAGTATTTT; cdr3_aa: CASSTGTVATQYF
d_call: TRBD1; clone_size: .; j_call: TRBJ1-2; v_call: TRBV6-5; cdr3_nt: TGTGCCAGCAGTTATGGGACAGGGGGCAGCTATGGCTACACCTTC; cdr3_aa: CASSYGTGGSYGYTF
d_call: TRBD1; clone_size: .; j_call: TRBJ1-2; v_call: TRBV27; cdr3_nt: TGTGCCAGCAGGACGGGACAGACTATCTACACCTTC; cdr3_aa: CASRTGQTIYTF
d_call: TRBD1; clone_size: .; j_call: TRBJ1-1; v_call: TRBV2; cdr3_nt: TGTGCCAGCAGTACGGGACAGGCCACGAACACTGAAGCTTTCTTT; cdr3_aa: CASSTGQATNTEAFF
d_call: .; clone_size: few; j_call: TRBJ2-5; v_call: TRBV18; cdr3_nt: TGTGCCAGCTCACCGGGGACACCAGAGACCCAGTACTTC; cdr3_aa: CASSPGTPETQYF
d_call: TRBD2; clone_size: once; j_call: TRBJ2-6; v_call: TRBV9; cdr3_nt: TGTGCCAGCAGCGTTTTTCCCGGGACTAGCGGGAGCGGTGGGGCCAACGTCCTGACTTTC; cdr3_aa: CASSVFPGTSGSGGANVLTF
d_call: TRBD2; clone_size: .; j_call: TRBJ2-1; v_call: TRBV5-4; cdr3_nt: TGTGCCAGCAGCCAGACTAGCGGGATGTACAATGAGCAGTTCTTC; cdr3_aa: CASSQTSGMYNEQFF
d_call: .; clone_size: .; j_call: TRBJ1-1; v_call: TRBV7-7; cdr3_nt: TGTGCCAGCAGTTTACAGGTGAACACTGAAGCTTTCTTT; cdr3_aa: CASSLQVNTEAFF
d_call: .; clone_size: .; j_call: TRBJ1-1; v_call: TRBV28; cdr3_nt: TGTGCCAGCAGTTCAATCAGGGGGAACACTGAAGCTTTCTTT; cdr3_aa: CASSSIRGNTEAFF
d_call: .; clone_size: .; j_call: TRBJ2-3; v_call: TRBV5-1; cdr3_nt: TGCGCCAGCAGGGACGGGACAACAGATACGCAGTATTTT; cdr3_aa: CASRDGTTDTQYF
d_call: TRBD2; clone_size: .; j_call: TRBJ2-3; v_call: TRBV5-1; cdr3_nt: TGCGCCAGCAGCTTGGCCGTGGCGGGAGGGACAGATACGCAGTATTTT; cdr3_aa: CASSLAVAGGTDTQYF
d_call: .; clone_size: .; j_call: TRBJ1-1; v_call: TRBV28; cdr3_nt: TGTGCCAGCAGTTTAACAGTTTCAGGCGGTAGAGAAGCTTTCTTT; cdr3_aa: CASSLTVSGGREAFF
d_call: .; clone_size: .; j_call: TRBJ2-7; v_call: TRBV29-1; cdr3_nt: TGCAGCGTCGGACGGACTGCGGAGACCTACGAGCAGTACTTC; cdr3_aa: CSVGRTAETYEQYF
d_call: .; clone_size: .; j_call: TRBJ2-7; v_call: TRBV27; cdr3_nt: TGTGCCAGCAGGCCACTGGCAGGGGGGAGCGAGCAGTACTTC; cdr3_aa: CASRPLAGGSEQYF
d_call: TRBD1; clone_size: .; j_call: TRBJ2-7; v_call: TRBV11-2; cdr3_nt: TGTGCCAGCAGCTTCGACAGGGGTGAAGAGCAGTACTTC; cdr3_aa: CASSFDRGEEQYF
d_call: TRBD1; clone_size: .; j_call: TRBJ2-1; v_call: TRBV7-2; cdr3_nt: TGTGCCAGCAGCGAAGAGACAGGGGAGTTATCCTACAATGAGCAGTTCTTC; cdr3_aa: CASSEETGELSYNEQFF
d_call: .; clone_size: .; j_call: TRBJ2-6; v_call: TRBV6-1; cdr3_nt: TGTGCCAGCAGTGAAGGGGGTTCTGGGGCCAACGTCCTGACTTTC; cdr3_aa: CASSEGGSGANVLTF
d_call: .; clone_size: few; j_call: TRBJ1-5; v_call: TRBV5-1; cdr3_nt: TGCGCCAGCAGCCCAGACGGGGCTCCTAATCAGCCCCAGCATTTT; cdr3_aa: CASSPDGAPNQPQHF
d_call: .; clone_size: .; j_call: TRBJ2-5; v_call: TRBV9; cdr3_nt: TGTGCCAGCAGCGTAGCGGGCTCTCAGGAGACCCAGTACTTC; cdr3_aa: CASSVAGSQETQYF
d_call: .; clone_size: .; j_call: TRBJ2-3; v_call: TRBV27; cdr3_nt: TGTGCCAGCAACCACAGGGTAGAAGATACGCAGTATTTT; cdr3_aa: CASNHRVEDTQYF
d_call: TRBD1; clone_size: .; j_call: TRBJ1-1; v_call: TRBV5-1; cdr3_nt: TGCGCCAGCAGCTGGGGGACAGGGAACACTGAAGCTTTCTTT; cdr3_aa: CASSWGTGNTEAFF
d_call: TRBD2; clone_size: .; j_call: TRBJ2-7; v_call: TRBV2; cdr3_nt: TGTGCCAGCACCCTAAACTTAGCGGGAGTCGACCTCGAGCAGTACTTC; cdr3_aa: CASTLNLAGVDLEQYF
d_call: .; clone_size: few; j_call: TRBJ2-5; v_call: TRBV18; cdr3_nt: TGTGCCAGCTCACGTAGCCTACAGGAGACCCAGTACTTC; cdr3_aa: CASSRSLQETQYF
d_call: TRBD1; clone_size: .; j_call: TRBJ2-6; v_call: TRBV2; cdr3_nt: TGTGCCAGCGGGGACAGGGGCGCTGGGGCCAACGTCCTGACTTTC; cdr3_aa: CASGDRGAGANVLTF
d_call: TRBD2; clone_size: .; j_call: TRBJ2-1; v_call: TRBV4-1; cdr3_nt: TGCGCCAGCAGCCAGGCCCTTAGGGCGGGAGGAAGGTACAATGAGCAGTTCTTC; cdr3_aa: CASSQALRAGGRYNEQFF
d_call: .; clone_size: .; j_call: TRBJ2-5; v_call: TRBV2; cdr3_nt: TGTGCCAGCAGTGTAGGGGCTGAAGCGACCCAGTACTTC; cdr3_aa: CASSVGAEATQYF
d_call: TRBD1; clone_size: .; j_call: TRBJ1-5; v_call: TRBV28; cdr3_nt: TGTGCCAGCAGTTTATCTATTACAGGGGCTTCCCAGCATTTT; cdr3_aa: CASSLSITGASQHF
d_call: .; clone_size: .; j_call: TRBJ2-2; v_call: TRBV10-1; cdr3_nt: TGCGCCAGCAGTGAGAGGGAGACCGGGGAGCTGTTTTTT; cdr3_aa: CASSERETGELFF
d_call: TRBD1; clone_size: .; j_call: TRBJ1-2; v_call: TRBV28; cdr3_nt: TGTGCCAGCAGGGCCGGACAGGCCCTGAACTATGGCTACACCTTC; cdr3_aa: CASRAGQALNYGYTF
d_call: TRBD1; clone_size: once; j_call: TRBJ2-7; v_call: TRBV5-1; cdr3_nt: TGCGCCAGCAGCCCAGGGGACAGTTCCTACGAGCAGTACTTC; cdr3_aa: CASSPGDSSYEQYF
d_call: .; clone_size: .; j_call: TRBJ1-2; v_call: TRBV6-1; cdr3_nt: TGTGCCAGCAGTGACCGGGACTTTATTTTC; cdr3_aa: CASSDRDFIF
d_call: .; clone_size: .; j_call: TRBJ2-1; v_call: TRBV29-1; cdr3_nt: TGCAGCGTTGATGGGCTATTGGGGGATGAGCAGTTCTTC; cdr3_aa: CSVDGLLGDEQFF
d_call: .; clone_size: few; j_call: TRBJ1-2; v_call: TRBV10-2; cdr3_nt: TGCGCCAGCACTAGCGATACAAACTATGGCTACACCTTC; cdr3_aa: CASTSDTNYGYTF
d_call: .; clone_size: .; j_call: TRBJ1-1; v_call: TRBV9; cdr3_nt: TGTGCCAGCAGCGGCCTAGGGGGGTCGAGGGAAGCTTTCTTT; cdr3_aa: CASSGLGGSREAFF
d_call: TRBD1; clone_size: .; j_call: TRBJ1-5; v_call: TRBV6-5; cdr3_nt: TGTGCCAGCAGTACAGGGGGGGGTCAGCCCCAGCATTTT; cdr3_aa: CASSTGGGQPQHF
d_call: .; clone_size: .; j_call: TRBJ2-5; v_call: TRBV9; cdr3_nt: TGTGCCAGCAGCGTAGGCCCTGTGGCCCAAGAGACCCAGTACTTC; cdr3_aa: CASSVGPVAQETQYF
d_call: TRBD1; clone_size: .; j_call: TRBJ1-2; v_call: TRBV5-8; cdr3_nt: TGTGCCAGCCGTTCGTTCGACAGGGAATATGGCTACACCTTC; cdr3_aa: CASRSFDREYGYTF
d_call: .; clone_size: .; j_call: TRBJ2-3; v_call: TRBV6-8; cdr3_nt: TGTGCCAGCAGTCCCGACAGACCTAGCACAGATACGCAGTATTTT; cdr3_aa: CASSPDRPSTDTQYF
d_call: .; clone_size: .; j_call: TRBJ1-4; v_call: TRBV19; cdr3_nt: TGTGCCAGTAGTCACGACGGGGCAGGGGCGCTCGGCGGGACTAATGAAAAACTGTTTTTT; cdr3_aa: CASSHDGAGALGGTNEKLFF
d_call: .; clone_size: once; j_call: TRBJ2-7; v_call: TRBV6-6; cdr3_nt: TGTGCCAGCCGGGACCCCTCCTACGAGCAGTACTTC; cdr3_aa: CASRDPSYEQYF
d_call: .; clone_size: .; j_call: TRBJ2-7; v_call: TRBV5-1; cdr3_nt: TGCGCCAGCAGCTTGGAGGGGGAGCAGTACTTC; cdr3_aa: CASSLEGEQYF
d_call: .; clone_size: .; j_call: TRBJ2-5; v_call: TRBV2; cdr3_nt: TGTGCCAGCAATCGCCAGGGGCAAGAGACCCAGTACTTC; cdr3_aa: CASNRQGQETQYF
d_call: .; clone_size: .; j_call: TRBJ2-1; v_call: TRBV9; cdr3_nt: TGTGCCAGCAGCGTTACGGAGGAGCAGTTCTTC; cdr3_aa: CASSVTEEQFF
d_call: .; clone_size: .; j_call: TRBJ1-5; v_call: TRBV9; cdr3_nt: TGTGCCAGCAGCGTAGATGGGGGCAATCAGCCCCAGCATTTT; cdr3_aa: CASSVDGGNQPQHF
d_call: .; clone_size: few; j_call: TRBJ1-1; v_call: TRBV15; cdr3_nt: TGTGCCACCAGCAGAGATAGCAAGCCGAACACTGAAGCTTTCTTT; cdr3_aa: CATSRDSKPNTEAFF
d_call: .; clone_size: .; j_call: TRBJ1-2; v_call: TRBV5-4; cdr3_nt: TGTGCCAGCAGCTCCCGGACTCAAGTTTATGGCTACACCTTC; cdr3_aa: CASSSRTQVYGYTF
d_call: .; clone_size: few; j_call: TRBJ2-7; v_call: TRBV28; cdr3_nt: TGTACAGCCGGGACGGGCTACGAGCAGTACTTC; cdr3_aa: CTAGTGYEQYF
d_call: .; clone_size: .; j_call: TRBJ1-4; v_call: TRBV5-8; cdr3_nt: TGTGCCAGCAGCTTTGACGTCCGGAAGGTTGAAAAACTGTTTTTT; cdr3_aa: CASSFDVRKVEKLFF
d_call: .; clone_size: once; j_call: TRBJ1-2; v_call: TRBV9; cdr3_nt: TGTGCCAGCAGCGTAGGAGGCCAGGGGAGGACCTATGGCTACACCTTC; cdr3_aa: CASSVGGQGRTYGYTF
d_call: TRBD1; clone_size: .; j_call: TRBJ2-7; v_call: TRBV6-5; cdr3_nt: TGTGCCAGCAGCACGACAGGGAACGAGCAGTACTTC; cdr3_aa: CASSTTGNEQYF